This is a list of T cell receptor beta chains from one sample in a study of T cells in Graves' hyperthyroidism and ophthalmopathy. Each CDR3 protein is one row after TCRdb ran MiXCR on the multiplex PCR reads. The sample lists some 570,000 distinct CDR3 sequences; 13% to 15% were seen once. Specimen: blood. The receptors originated from a woman under 30 with Graves' ophthalmopathy. Both conserved end residues are part of each CDR3.

V	J	CDR3
TRBV11-1	TRBJ2-6	CASSLEGSGANVLTF
TRBV9	TRBJ1-3	CASSGAGTAGNTIYF
TRBV7-9	TRBJ1-5	CASSLEPILAGGVRSNQPQHF
TRBV12-3/TRBV12-4	TRBJ2-5	CASSLEGGSGETQYF
TRBV27	TRBJ2-3	CASSLSWGLSDTQYF
TRBV6-2/TRBV6-3	TRBJ2-2	CASSPVSTGELFF
TRBV12-3/TRBV12-4	TRBJ2-5	CASSFTEGETQYF
TRBV7-2	TRBJ2-4	CASSRQDGNIQYF
TRBV5-8	TRBJ2-7	CASSLAAGQGVVEQYF
TRBV5-1	TRBJ2-2	CASSLAGRTNTGELFF
TRBV7-7	TRBJ2-3	CASSLDGGRVDTQYF
TRBV3-1	TRBJ2-1	CASSLNFGTRPNNEQFF
TRBV30	TRBJ1-5	CAWSLGQGRQPQHF
TRBV20-1	TRBJ1-4	CSARGRGAQSEKLFF
TRBV12-3/TRBV12-4	TRBJ2-1	CASSTFGGRGLAENNEQFF
TRBV27	TRBJ2-2	CASELLGGTGELFF
TRBV7-2	TRBJ2-7	CASSSLAGGLHEQYF
TRBV27	TRBJ1-2	CASSYQTGYGYTF
TRBV6-6	TRBJ2-7	CASSYSRLQGHEQYF
TRBV7-2	TRBJ2-7	CASSLTSQGFSGRRYEQYF
TRBV19	TRBJ2-1	CASSAGTRYGEQFF
TRBV29-1	TRBJ1-1	CSAQEGPMNTEAFF
TRBV10-3	TRBJ1-2	CAISAESYGYTF
TRBV30	TRBJ2-7	CAWDSGLLSSYEQYF
TRBV6-1	TRBJ2-3	CASSTGTGVADTQYF
TRBV6-1	TRBJ2-1	CASSERGTGTYNEQFF
TRBV9	TRBJ1-1	CASSYQEMNTEAFF
TRBV3-1	TRBJ2-5	CASSLGGAAGFQETQYF
TRBV6-1	TRBJ2-3	CASSLTSANTQYF
TRBV9	TRBJ1-1	CASSVILSGVNTEAFF
TRBV2	TRBJ1-1	CASIGRPGTEAFF
TRBV20-1	TRBJ2-7	CSARLSTGIVYEQYF
TRBV5-1	TRBJ2-7	CASSLGPGVQEVRGEQYF
TRBV24-1	TRBJ2-1	CATSDFIRGTRNEQFF
TRBV7-9	TRBJ2-3	CASSMRGLTDTQYF
TRBV7-8	TRBJ2-6	CASSLVRANVLTF
TRBV9	TRBJ2-7	CASSRTGKRSYEQYF
TRBV27	TRBJ1-6	CASSLGRWGANSPLHF
TRBV28	TRBJ1-5	CASSLYRGWQPQHF
TRBV24-1	TRBJ2-5	CATSGGRAQETQYF
TRBV7-9	TRBJ2-3	CASRGQGETSGMTDTQYF
TRBV7-2	TRBJ2-3	CASSIFADTQYF
TRBV4-3	TRBJ1-2	CASSQGHTSNYGYTF
TRBV12-3/TRBV12-4	TRBJ1-1	CASSPAGKGTEAFF
TRBV9	TRBJ1-5	CASSVGLGLSQPQHF
TRBV6-2/TRBV6-3	TRBJ2-1	CASRTSGRLWGYNEQFF
TRBV12-5	TRBJ2-2	CASGPTGGWTNTGEPFF
TRBV28	TRBJ2-7	CASSPQHYEQYF
TRBV7-3	TRBJ1-1	CASSLASTTNTEAFF
TRBV6-1	TRBJ2-7	CASSQRVDSYEQYF
TRBV19	TRBJ2-5	CASSSTGFQETQYF
TRBV12-5	TRBJ2-7	CASGLGGYEQYF
TRBV19	TRBJ1-4	CASSGLDRANEKLFF
TRBV24-1	TRBJ1-2	CATSDRITGGYTF